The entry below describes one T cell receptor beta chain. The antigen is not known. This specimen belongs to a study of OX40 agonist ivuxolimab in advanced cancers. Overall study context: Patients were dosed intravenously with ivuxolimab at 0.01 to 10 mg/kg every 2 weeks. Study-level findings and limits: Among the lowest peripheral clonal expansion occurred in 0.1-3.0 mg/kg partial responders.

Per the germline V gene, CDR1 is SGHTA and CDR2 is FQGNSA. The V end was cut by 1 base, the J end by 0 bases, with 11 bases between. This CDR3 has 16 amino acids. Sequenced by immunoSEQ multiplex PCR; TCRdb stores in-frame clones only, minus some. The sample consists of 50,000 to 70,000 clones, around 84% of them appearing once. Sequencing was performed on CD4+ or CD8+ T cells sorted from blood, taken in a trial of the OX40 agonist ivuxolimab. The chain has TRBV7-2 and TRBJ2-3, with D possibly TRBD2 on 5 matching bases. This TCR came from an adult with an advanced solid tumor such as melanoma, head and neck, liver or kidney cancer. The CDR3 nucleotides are TGTGCCAGCAGCTTAGAGCTAGCACCCAGCACAGATACGCAGTATTTT. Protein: CASSLELAPSTDTQYF.